One sample yielded the 31 T cell receptor beta chains listed below, sequenced in a study of cytomegalovirus exposure and HLA in healthy donors. Both 60 Vbeta primers and 13 Jbeta primers went into the PCR. The method was immunoSEQ multiplex PCR; TCRdb's version includes in-frame clones alone and lacks a portion of them. The sample holds 75,000 to 90,000 clones, about 77% seen once. The sequenced sample consisted of PBMCs. Source of these receptors: a man aged 55 to 70 in good health and CMV-seronegative.

This chain links TRBV7-9 with TRBJ2-5; 10 nucleotides align to TRBD1. The CDR3 sequence is 13 residues long. Germline values: CDR1 SEHNR, CDR2 FQNEAQ (reference sequence). Trimming took 7 bases from V and 5 from J; bases not matched to a gene: 4. The DNA of the CDR3 is TGTGCCAGCATCAAGGGACAGGGGGAGACCCAGTACTTC. Translated: CASIKGQGETQYF.

The chain links TRBV30 to TRBJ1-4, with D possibly matching TRBD1 (5 bases). The CDR3 has 14 residues. Between the trimmed V and J ends, which lost 0 bases and 0 bases, there was a span of 5 bases. Germline V gene sequence: CDR1 GTSNPN, CDR2 SVGIG (reference sequence). CDR3 DNA sequence: TGTGCCTGGAGTGTCAGGGCAACTAATGAAAAACTGTTTTTT. It is translated as CAWSVRATNEKLFF.

The chain's CDR3 is CASSTGQGGETQYF. The CDR3 DNA sequence: TGCGCCAGCAGCACGGGACAGGGTGGGGAGACCCAGTACTTC. The chain links TRBV5-1 to TRBJ2-5, with 9 bases fitting TRBD1. The CDR3 covers 14 residues. The V and J ends lost 4 bases and 5 bases, in that order; junction bases with no gene match: 6. Looked up from germline, CDR1 is SGHRS and CDR2 is YFSETQ.

This sequence joins TRBV2 and TRBJ2-1; D possibly corresponds to TRBD2 (7 bases). The germline gives CDR1 SNHLY, CDR2 FYNNEI. With 5 bases removed from V and 7 bases from J, the gap between germline ends came to 18 bases. The CDR3 is 15 residues long. CDR3 residues: CASSYRRGGKNEQFF. The CDR3 DNA reads as TGTGCCAGCAGTTATAGGAGGGGGGGTAAGAATGAGCAGTTCTTC.

The rearrangement joins TRBV18 to TRBJ2-1; 11 bases are shared with TRBD1. The germline gives CDR1 KGHSH, CDR2 LQKENI. V dropped 1 base and J dropped 15; count of bases not matched to a gene: 8. This CDR3 region has 14 residues. CDR3 sequence: CASSPQPGQGAVFF. DNA for the CDR3: TGTGCCAGCTCACCACAACCCGGACAGGGGGCCGTGTTCTTC.

Here the CDR3 reads CASSPPPRHNEQFF. DNA for the CDR3: TGTGCCAGCAGTCCCCCCCCCAGGCACAATGAGCAGTTCTTC. The V and J genes are TRBV7-9 and TRBJ2-1; D is ambiguous. Between the trimmed V and J ends, which lost 6 bases and 5 bases, there was a span of 14 bases. The germline gives CDR1 SEHNR, CDR2 FQNEAQ (reference sequence). The CDR3 loop spans 14 amino acids.

The J gene is TRBJ1-1, the V gene TRBV19; D not resolved. CDR3 length: 14 residues. The germline gives CDR1 LNHDA, CDR2 SQIVND (reference sequence). Between the trimmed V and J ends, which lost 0 bases and 1 base, there was a span of 6 bases. The CDR3 DNA follows: TGTGCCAGTAGTATAGAAGTCAGGAACACTGAAGCTTTCTTT. Translation gives CASSIEVRNTEAFF.

This clone was found once. The chain combines TRBV19 with TRBJ2-1; 14 bases agree with TRBD2. The CDR3 has 19 residues. Losses at the gene ends were 5 bases for V and 3 bases for J; bases not matched to a gene: 12. Germline V gene sequence: CDR1 LNHDA, CDR2 SQIVND (reference sequence). CDR3 sequence (DNA): TGTGCCAGTAGTTTTCGGACTAGCGGGGGGCTCATCGACTACAATGAGCAGTTCTTC. Translating it yields CASSFRTSGGLIDYNEQFF.

The chain joins TRBV11-2 to TRBJ1-2, with D tentatively TRBD1 (5 bases). The CDR3 spans 13 residues. Germline values: CDR1 SGHAT, CDR2 FQNNGV. The V gene lost 5 bases and the J gene lost 2 bases, with 9 bases spanning the gap. The DNA for the CDR3 is TGTGCCAGCAGCCTGGGGGGGAACTATGGCTACACCTTC. This translates into CASSLGGNYGYTF.

This rearrangement joins TRBV19 to TRBJ1-4; a possible D gene is TRBD1 (6 bases). This CDR3 spans 17 amino acids. The ends were cut back, 10 bases at V and 0 bases at J, with 21 bases in the middle. The germline CDR1 and CDR2 sequences are LNHDA and SQIVND (reference sequence). CDR3 nucleotides: TGTGCCACCAAGAGTCCGGGACATCCAACAACTAATGAAAAACTGTTTTTT. This gives the protein CATKSPGHPTTNEKLFF.

The chain recombines TRBV2 with TRBJ2-7; 7 bases agree with TRBD2. This CDR3 has 14 amino acids. The V gene's germline CDR1 is SNHLY and CDR2 FYNNEI. Trimming took 3 bases from V and 0 from J; bases not matched to a gene: 2. CDR3 loop: CASSEGRGSYEQYF. DNA of the CDR3: TGTGCCAGCAGTGAGGGGAGGGGCTCCTACGAGCAGTACTTC.

The V gene is TRBV14, the J gene TRBJ2-1, with 12 positions matching TRBD1. This CDR3 spans 18 amino acids. Germline CDR1 and CDR2: SGHDN and FVKESK. V lost 1 base, J lost 1 base, and 5 bases stayed unmatched. CDR3 protein: CASSQVRDRGHSYNEQFF. In DNA form, the CDR3 reads TGTGCCAGCAGCCAAGTGCGGGACAGGGGGCATTCCTACAATGAGCAGTTCTTC.

The chain recombines TRBV29-1 with TRBJ1-1, with D possibly being TRBD1 (5 bases). Per the germline V gene, CDR1 is SQVTM and CDR2 is ANQGSEA. The CDR3 spans 15 residues. V lost 1 base to trimming and J lost 1 base, with 13 bases between them. The CDR3 region has the DNA TGCAGCGTTGAAGGTTCAGGGTGGAGGAACACTGAAGCTTTCTTT. Translating gives CSVEGSGWRNTEAFF. The complete variable domain, with remaining parts taken from reference TRBV29-1 and TRBJ1-1, reads SAVISQKPSRDICQRGTSLTIQCQVDSQVTMMFWYRQQPGQSLTLIATANQGSEATYESGFVIDKFPISRPNLTFSTLTVSNMSPEDSSIYLCSVEGSGWRNTEAFFGQGTRLTVV.

The chain has TRBV27 and TRBJ1-3, with a tentative D call TRBD1 (6 bases). This CDR3 has 13 amino acids. Germline V gene lookup returns CDR1 MNHEY and CDR2 SMNVEV (reference sequence). V shed 5 bases and J shed 7 bases, with 12 bases lying between them. The CDR3 DNA follows: TGTGCCAGCAGTGACAGGAGTAGGAACACCATATATTTT. It is translated as CASSDRSRNTIYF.

The chain couples TRBV9 to TRBJ2-7; weak D call: TRBD1 (6 bases). Germline lookup yields CDR1 SGDLS and CDR2 YYNGEE. Trimming removed 2 bases at V and 4 bases at J, with 16 bases between. There are 15 residues in the CDR3. CDR3 nucleotides: TGTGCCAGCAGCGTGGGGGCAGGAGTAAGGTACGAGCAGTACTTC. Its translation: CASSVGAGVRYEQYF.

This clone has just a few counts. The rearrangement uses TRBV19 and TRBJ2-1; 7 positions agree with TRBD2. The J segment lost 10 bases and the V segment lost 10 bases, leaving 16 bases of the junction unmatched. Germline CDR1 and CDR2: LNHDA and SQIVND (reference sequence). There are 14 residues in the CDR3. The CDR3 loop is CATQRAAGYGEQFF. In DNA, the CDR3 is TGTGCCACCCAAAGGGCAGCGGGGTACGGCGAGCAGTTCTTC. Variable domain in full (rest from reference TRBV19 and TRBJ2-1): DGGITQSPKYLFRKEGQNVTLSCEQNLNHDAMYWYRQDPGQGLRLIYYSQIVNDFQKGDIAEGYSVSREKKESFPLTVTSAQKNPTAFYLCATQRAAGYGEQFFGPGTRLTVL.

The chain carries TRBV5-4 and TRBJ2-5, with 8 bases identical to TRBD1. V gave up 3 bases and J gave up 9 bases; unmatched junction bases: 16. Germline assignment: CDR1 SGHNT and CDR2 YYREEE (reference sequence). The CDR3 is made up of 16 amino acids. CDR3 sequence: CASSSQTGDHQQAQYF. CDR3 nucleotide sequence: TGTGCCAGCAGCTCGCAGACAGGGGACCATCAACAGGCCCAGTACTTC.

This chain connects TRBV27 to TRBJ2-5; weak D call: TRBD2 (5 bases). Between the trimmed V and J ends, which lost 7 bases and 5 bases, there was a span of 17 bases. Looked up from germline, CDR1 is MNHEY and CDR2 is SMNVEV (reference sequence). The CDR3 totals 14 residues. As DNA, the CDR3 is TGTGCCAGCAAGTCCCCCTTAAGGAGGGAGACCCAGTACTTC. This codes for CASKSPLRRETQYF.

This clone occurred a few times. The rearrangement links TRBV19 to TRBJ2-5; D unclear. V was pared by 10 bases and J by 1 base, with 16 bases between. The CDR3 has 14 amino acids. Germline V gene sequence: CDR1 LNHDA, CDR2 SQIVND (reference sequence). CDR3 coding DNA: TGTGCCACCTCCAAGTCACATTCCCAAGAGACCCAGTACTTC. Translating gives CATSKSHSQETQYF. The complete variable domain, with remaining parts taken from reference TRBV19 and TRBJ2-5, reads DGGITQSPKYLFRKEGQNVTLSCEQNLNHDAMYWYRQDPGQGLRLIYYSQIVNDFQKGDIAEGYSVSREKKESFPLTVTSAQKNPTAFYLCATSKSHSQETQYFGPGTRLLVL.

Only one count was recorded for this clone. J is TRBJ1-2 and V is TRBV5-1; 7 bases fit TRBD1. Trimming removed 3 bases from V and 6 bases from J; junction bases left unmatched: 8. This CDR3 has 14 residues. Germline V gene sequence: CDR1 SGHRS, CDR2 YFSETQ. In DNA form, the CDR3 reads TGCGCCAGCAGCTGGGGGACAGTTTCCGATGGCTACACCTTC. This codes for CASSWGTVSDGYTF.

The sample holds a few counts of this clone. This chain joins TRBV5-1 and TRBJ1-2, with D perhaps matching TRBD1 (5 bases). Trimming left V 4 bases short and J 8 bases short, with 9 bases between. This CDR3 has 11 residues. Germline CDR1 SGHRS, CDR2 YFSETQ. CDR3 protein: CASSTSGGYTF. The CDR3 DNA sequence: TGCGCCAGCAGCACTTCAGGGGGCTACACCTTC. The full variable domain, completed using reference TRBV5-1 and TRBJ1-2, is KAGVTQTPRYLIKTRGQQVTLSCSPISGHRSVSWYQQTPGQGLQFLFEYFSETQRNKGNFPGRFSGRQFSNSRSEMNVSTLELGDSALYLCASSTSGGYTFGSGTRLTVV.

V usage is TRBV5-1 and J usage is TRBJ1-2, with TRBD1 matching over 9 bases. V shed 1 base and J 5 bases; nucleotides not matched to a gene: 3. The V gene's germline CDR1 is SGHRS and CDR2 YFSETQ. This CDR3 has 14 amino acids. The CDR3 reads CASSLTTGGYGYTF. Here the CDR3 DNA reads TGCGCCAGCAGCTTGACGACAGGGGGTTATGGCTACACCTTC. Drawing the rest from reference TRBV5-1 and TRBJ1-2, the complete variable domain is KAGVTQTPRYLIKTRGQQVTLSCSPISGHRSVSWYQQTPGQGLQFLFEYFSETQRNKGNFPGRFSGRQFSNSRSEMNVSTLELGDSALYLCASSLTTGGYGYTFGSGTRLTVV.

This sequence joins TRBV2 and TRBJ1-2, with a possible D match to TRBD1 (6 bases). CDR1 and CDR2 (germline): SNHLY, FYNNEI. Between the trimmed V and J ends, which lost 4 bases and 6 bases, there was a span of 9 bases. CDR3 length equals 12 residues. The CDR3 coding sequence is TGTGCCAGCAGTGTCAGGGGTGATGGCTACACCTTC. This gives the protein CASSVRGDGYTF.

This chain connects TRBV2 to TRBJ1-2, with a possible D match to TRBD1 (5 bases). The germline V gene has CDR1 SNHLY and CDR2 FYNNEI. V was trimmed by 10 bases and J by 0 bases, leaving 12 bases between them. The CDR3 is 13 residues long. Here the CDR3 reads CATPGGTNYGYTF. The CDR3 coding sequence is TGTGCCACCCCGGGGGGGACTAACTATGGCTACACCTTC.

The V and J genes are TRBV30 and TRBJ1-1; possibly TRBD1 for D (6 bases). V was clipped by 3 bases and J by 10 bases, with 12 bases between them. The CDR3 contains 11 residues. Germline V CDR1 and CDR2: GTSNPN, SVGIG (reference sequence). The CDR3 region is CAWSSGAGAFF. As DNA, the CDR3 is TGTGCCTGGAGCTCAGGGGCCGGAGCTTTCTTT.

The V call is TRBV19, the J call TRBJ1-2; D uncertain. With 2 bases removed from V and 1 base from J, the gap between germline ends came to 5 bases. This CDR3 region has 13 residues. Germline V CDR1 and CDR2: LNHDA, SQIVND (reference sequence). The CDR3 here is CASSIQVNYGYTF. CDR3 coding DNA: TGTGCCAGTAGTATACAGGTTAACTATGGCTACACCTTC.

In nucleotides, the CDR3 is TGTGCCAGCCGGACAGGGGAAAACACCGGGGAGCTGTTTTTT. Its translation is CASRTGENTGELFF. The chain uses TRBV2 and TRBJ2-2; 9 bases agree with TRBD1. The CDR3 length is 14 residues. Looked up from germline, CDR1 is SNHLY and CDR2 is FYNNEI. Trimming cost V 8 bases and J 2 bases; bases outside gene matches: 3.

In DNA, the CDR3 is TGTGCCTGGAGTCCCCGACAGGGCCGCGCAAGGGGAACTGAAGCTTTCTTT. Translating gives CAWSPRQGRARGTEAFF. J is TRBJ1-1 and V is TRBV30; 7 bases are shared with TRBD1. Trimming cost V 2 bases and J 5 bases; bases outside gene matches: 17. Germline-derived CDR1 and CDR2 are GTSNPN and SVGIG (reference sequence). The CDR3 extends over 17 amino acids.

The genes are TRBV7-2 and TRBJ2-1; D gene ambiguous. The V end was cut by 1 base, the J end by 6 bases, with 10 bases between. There are 14 residues in the CDR3. Germline CDR1 SGHTA, CDR2 FQGNSA. CDR3 DNA: TGTGCCAGCAGCTTAGGGCCAGTATCCAATGAGCAGTTCTTC. Translation: CASSLGPVSNEQFF. Complete variable domain (other parts from reference TRBV7-2 and TRBJ2-1): GAGVSQSPSNKVTEKGKDVELRCDPISGHTALYWYRQSLGQGLEFLIYFQGNSAPDKSGLPSDRFSAERTGGSVSTLTIQRTQQEDSAVYLCASSLGPVSNEQFFGPGTRLTVL.

This sequence joins TRBV19 and TRBJ2-7; 7 bases are shared with TRBD1. Trimming removed 8 bases from V and 6 bases from J; junction bases left unmatched: 4. CDR3 size: 11 residues. CDR1 and CDR2 (germline): LNHDA, SQIVND (reference sequence). The CDR3 region is CASAQGLEQYF. The CDR3 nucleotides are TGTGCCAGTGCACAGGGGCTCGAGCAGTACTTC.

This clone has more than one count but fewer than ten. The rearrangement uses TRBV5-1 and TRBJ1-1, with D perhaps matching TRBD1 (6 bases). Germline CDR1 and CDR2: SGHRS and YFSETQ. The CDR3 contains 14 residues. Trimming stripped 2 bases from V and 7 bases from J, with 15 bases between. The DNA of the CDR3 is TGCGCCAGCAGCTTTAATGGGGGCAAGAGTGAAGCTTTCTTT. It yields the protein CASSFNGGKSEAFF. Full variable domain (remainder filled in from reference TRBV5-1 and TRBJ1-1): KAGVTQTPRYLIKTRGQQVTLSCSPISGHRSVSWYQQTPGQGLQFLFEYFSETQRNKGNFPGRFSGRQFSNSRSEMNVSTLELGDSALYLCASSFNGGKSEAFFGQGTRLTVV.